Following are 17 T cell receptor beta chains from one sample sequenced in a study of T cells in tuberculosis. Measured with immunoSEQ multiplex PCR; TCRdb has only the in-frame clones, and not every one. The repertoire has more than 20,000 clones, over 75% of them found once; the top ten carry roughly 14%. The material sequenced was PBMCs. The source of these receptors is a donor between 10 and 29 years old with latent tuberculosis or without tuberculosis infection.

The chain couples TRBV10-3 to TRBJ1-2, with 9 nucleotides matching TRBD1. This CDR3 region has 12 residues. The J segment lost 6 bases and the V segment lost 8 bases, leaving 4 bases of the junction unmatched. The germline CDR1 and CDR2 sequences are ENHRY and SYGVKD. CDR3 coding DNA: TGTGCCATCTCAAGGACAGGGGATGGCTACACCTTC. Encoded protein: CAISRTGDGYTF.

V usage is TRBV9 and J usage is TRBJ2-3; D is perhaps TRBD2 (6 bases). The germline V gene encodes CDR1 SGDLS and CDR2 YYNGEE. This CDR3 is 13 amino acids long. The V gene lost 3 bases and the J gene lost 4 bases, with 9 bases spanning the gap. The CDR3 nucleotides read TGTGCCAGCAGCGGGAGCGGGTCAGATACGCAGTATTTT. The encoded protein is CASSGSGSDTQYF.

This chain uses TRBV7-3 with TRBJ2-7, with a weak D call TRBD1 (6 bases). V was pared by 5 bases and J by 3 bases, with 20 bases between. The CDR3 loop spans 16 amino acids. CDR1 is SGHTA and CDR2 is FQGTGA in the germline V gene. This chain's CDR3 is CASSPGDGRRDYEQYF. In DNA form, the CDR3 reads TGTGCCAGCAGCCCAGGGGACGGCCGTCGGGACTACGAGCAGTACTTC. Together with reference TRBV7-3 and TRBJ2-7, the CDR3 gives the full variable domain: GAGVSQTPSNKVTEKGKYVELRCDPISGHTALYWYRQSLGQGPEFLIYFQGTGAADDSGLPNDRFFAVRPEGSVSTLKIQRTERGDSAVYLCASSPGDGRRDYEQYFGPGTRLTVT.

This clone appeared a few times. The genes are TRBV5-6 and TRBJ2-1; D unresolved. This CDR3 comprises 14 residues. Germline CDR1 and CDR2: SGHDT and YYEEEE. The V end lost 6 bases, the J end lost 0 bases, and 10 bases lay between the germline ends. CDR3 nucleotides: TGTGCCAGCACAGGAAACAGCTCCTACAATGAGCAGTTCTTC. Encoded protein: CASTGNSSYNEQFF.

The chain combines TRBV28 with TRBJ1-1; possibly TRBD1 for D (6 bases). The CDR3 has 15 residues. CDR1 and CDR2 (germline): MDHEN, SYDVKM. Trimming shortened V by 3 bases and J by 1 base, and 12 bases separated the two germline ends. For the CDR3, the DNA is TGTGCCAGCAGTTTGGTCAGGGGCAGGAACACTGAAGCTTTCTTT. This translates into CASSLVRGRNTEAFF.

The chain couples TRBV19 to TRBJ2-1; 14 bases line up with TRBD2. The ends lost 6 bases at V and 4 bases at J; junction bases unmatched: 2. This CDR3 spans 15 amino acids. Looked up from germline, CDR1 is LNHDA and CDR2 is SQIVND (reference sequence). CDR3 amino acids: CASRRLAGGYNEQFF. Written as DNA, the CDR3 is TGTGCCAGTAGGCGACTAGCGGGGGGGTACAATGAGCAGTTCTTC.

Only a few counts were recorded for this clone. This chain connects TRBV4-3 to TRBJ1-5; 11 positions match TRBD1. With 0 bases clipped from V and 3 bases from J, the junction kept 4 bases outside the gene matches. CDR1 is LGHNA and CDR2 is YSLEER in the germline V gene. The CDR3 consists of 17 residues. DNA for the CDR3: TGCGCCAGCAGCCAAGATTGGACAGGGGGCCTCAATCAGCCCCAGCATTTT. Amino acid sequence: CASSQDWTGGLNQPQHF.

This clone was recorded once. The V gene is TRBV6-5, the J gene TRBJ1-6; weak D call: TRBD1 (6 bases). Germline V gene sequence: CDR1 MNHEY, CDR2 SVGAGI. Trimming stripped 2 bases from V and 7 bases from J, with 15 bases between. This CDR3 has 16 residues. The CDR3 DNA reads as TGTGCCAGCAGTTACGGGGGGGCTACTACCAATTCACCCCTCCACTTT. It encodes CASSYGGATTNSPLHF.

The chain joins TRBV5-1 to TRBJ1-1; D is possibly TRBD1 (6 bases). Germline V gene sequence: CDR1 SGHRS, CDR2 YFSETQ. V lost 2 bases to trimming and J lost 4 bases, with 12 bases between them. This CDR3 has 14 amino acids. This chain's CDR3 is CASSFDGGATEAFF. The DNA of the CDR3 is TGCGCCAGCAGCTTTGACGGGGGGGCCACTGAAGCTTTCTTT.

V and J are TRBV5-1 and TRBJ2-5; 10 bases are a match to TRBD1. Per the germline V gene, CDR1 is SGHRS and CDR2 is YFSETQ. The CDR3 is 15 residues long. After removal of 4 bases from V and 2 bases from J, the junction contained 5 bases not matched to a gene. The CDR3 loop is CASSRGTGVQETQYF. For the CDR3, the DNA is TGCGCCAGCAGCCGGGGGACAGGGGTTCAAGAGACCCAGTACTTC.

This rearrangement joins TRBV27 to TRBJ1-4; tentatively, D is TRBD1 (5 bases). The CDR3 runs to 16 residues. Germline loops: CDR1 MNHEY, CDR2 SMNVEV (reference sequence). Trimming left V 4 bases short and J 7 bases short, with 19 bases between. This chain's CDR3 is CASSSPREGPGEKLFF. The CDR3 nucleotides are TGTGCCAGCAGTTCCCCCCGGGAGGGGCCGGGTGAAAAACTGTTTTTT.

This clone has just one count. The DNA of the CDR3 is TGTGCCAGCAGTGAGTTGGGAGATGAGCAGTTCTTC. Translated, it gives CASSELGDEQFF. The gene calls are TRBV6-1 and TRBJ2-1, with D perhaps TRBD2 (5 bases). The germline V and J ends were trimmed by 3 bases and 8 bases, with 8 bases remaining between them. The germline CDR1 and CDR2 sequences are MNHNS and SASEGT. The CDR3 covers 12 residues.

This sequence joins TRBV5-6 and TRBJ1-2, with D possibly matching TRBD1 (6 bases). V lost 2 bases and J 9 bases, leaving 14 bases between the germline ends. CDR3 length: 13 residues. Germline CDR1 reads SGHDT; CDR2 reads YYEEEE. CDR3 bases: TGTGCCAGCAGCTTTCCGCAGGGGAAAAGCTACACCTTC. This translates into CASSFPQGKSYTF.

V is TRBV4-1 and J is TRBJ1-6, with D unresolved. Trimming removed 2 bases at V and 11 bases at J, with 16 bases between. Per germline, CDR1 MGHRA and CDR2 YSYEKL. The CDR3 runs to 15 residues. The CDR3 here is CASSQRPEGSAPLHF. The CDR3 DNA follows: TGCGCCAGCAGCCAAAGGCCCGAGGGTTCGGCACCCCTCCACTTT.

V and J are TRBV25-1 and TRBJ2-1; 9 bases match TRBD2. CDR3 length: 16 amino acids. CDR1 and CDR2 from the germline V gene are MGHDK and SYGVNS. Trimming took 3 bases from V and 8 from J; bases not matched to a gene: 11. The CDR3 bases are TGTGCCAGCAGTGACCGGGGACTAGCTTATACCCATGAGCAGTTCTTC. Its protein is CASSDRGLAYTHEQFF.

The CDR3 region has the DNA TGTGCCAGCAGCCGCCCCCTGGGGCAGACGAATGAAGCTTTCTTT. Translated, it gives CASSRPLGQTNEAFF. The gene calls are TRBV11-2 and TRBJ1-1; tentatively, D is TRBD1 (5 bases). The CDR3 contains 15 residues. Trimming removed 5 bases at V and 7 bases at J, with 20 bases between. Germline V lookup: CDR1 SGHAT, CDR2 FQNNGV.

V gene TRBV5-1 combines with J gene TRBJ1-4, with a tentative D call TRBD1 (5 bases). Deletions cut 3 bases from V and 6 bases from J, with 12 bases between. Germline-derived CDR1 and CDR2 are SGHRS and YFSETQ. This CDR3 region has 14 residues. CDR3 DNA: TGCGCCAGCAGCTCGGGGGGAGCCGATGAAAAACTGTTTTTT. Its translation: CASSSGGADEKLFF.